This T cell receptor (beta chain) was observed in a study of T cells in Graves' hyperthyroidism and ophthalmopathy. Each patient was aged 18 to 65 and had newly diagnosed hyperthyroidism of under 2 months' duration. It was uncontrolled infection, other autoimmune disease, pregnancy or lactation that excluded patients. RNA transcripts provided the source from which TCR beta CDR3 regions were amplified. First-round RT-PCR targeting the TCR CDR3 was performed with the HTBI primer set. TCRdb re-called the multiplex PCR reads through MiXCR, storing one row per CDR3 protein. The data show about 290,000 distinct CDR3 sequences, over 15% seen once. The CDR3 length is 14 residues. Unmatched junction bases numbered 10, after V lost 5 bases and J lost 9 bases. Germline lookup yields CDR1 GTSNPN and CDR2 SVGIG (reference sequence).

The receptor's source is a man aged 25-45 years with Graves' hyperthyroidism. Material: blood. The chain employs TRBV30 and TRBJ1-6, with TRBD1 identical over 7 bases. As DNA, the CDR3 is TGTGCCTGGGGTTACAGGGGATCGTTTTCACCCCTCCACTTT. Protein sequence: CAWGYRGSFSPLHF.